This TCR beta chain originates from a study of patients and donors after allogeneic stem cell transplantation. TCRdb processed the RT-PCR reads anew with MiXCR; each CDR3 protein has one entry. The data hold about 960,000 distinct CDR3 sequences, with about a sixth observed a single time. The CDR3 extends over 13 amino acids. V lost 0 bases, J lost 10 bases, and 10 bases lay in between. Per the germline V gene, CDR1 is LGHNA and CDR2 is YNFKEQ. Sequencing was done on a sample of blood, either unsorted or a sorted T cell fraction (not recorded which). The chain employs TRBV4-2 and TRBJ1-3; D is unclear. This TCR derives from a human donor who was either an allogeneic HSCT recipient or a stem cell or donor lymphocyte infusion donor (not recorded which). It is not recorded whose cells these are; they may come from a transplant donor. The CDR3 DNA follows: TGTGCCAGCAGCCAAGATCCCCTAGCGACCATATATTTT. Translated, it gives CASSQDPLATIYF.